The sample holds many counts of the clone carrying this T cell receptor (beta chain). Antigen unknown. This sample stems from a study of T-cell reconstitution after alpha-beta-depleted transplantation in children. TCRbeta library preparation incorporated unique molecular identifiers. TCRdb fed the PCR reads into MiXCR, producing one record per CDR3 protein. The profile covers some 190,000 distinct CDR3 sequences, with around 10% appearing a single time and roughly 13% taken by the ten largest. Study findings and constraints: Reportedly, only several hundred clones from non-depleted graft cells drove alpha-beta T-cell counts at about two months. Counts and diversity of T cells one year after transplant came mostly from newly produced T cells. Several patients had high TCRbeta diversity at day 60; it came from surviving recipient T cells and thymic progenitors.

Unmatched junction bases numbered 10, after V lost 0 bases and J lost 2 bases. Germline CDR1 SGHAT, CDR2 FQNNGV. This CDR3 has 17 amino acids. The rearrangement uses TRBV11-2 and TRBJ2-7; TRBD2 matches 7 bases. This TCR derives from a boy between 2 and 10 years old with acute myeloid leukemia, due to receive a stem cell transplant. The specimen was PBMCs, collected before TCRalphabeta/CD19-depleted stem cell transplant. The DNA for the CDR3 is TGTGCCAGCAGCTTAGAATCCCGCGGGGGTTCACCCTACGAGCAGTACTTC. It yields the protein CASSLESRGGSPYEQYF.